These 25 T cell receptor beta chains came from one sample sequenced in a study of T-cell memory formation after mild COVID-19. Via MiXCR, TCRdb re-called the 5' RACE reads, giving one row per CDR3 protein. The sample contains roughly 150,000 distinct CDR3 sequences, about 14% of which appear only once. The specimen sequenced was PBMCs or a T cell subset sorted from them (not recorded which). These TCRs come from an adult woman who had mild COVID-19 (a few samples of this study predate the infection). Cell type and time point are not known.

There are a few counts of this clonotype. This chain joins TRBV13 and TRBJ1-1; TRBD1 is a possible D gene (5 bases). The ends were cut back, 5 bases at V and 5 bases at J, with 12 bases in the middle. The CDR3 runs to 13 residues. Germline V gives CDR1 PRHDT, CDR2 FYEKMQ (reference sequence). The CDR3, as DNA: TGTGCCAGCAGCGTCGGGCGGGGGACTGAAGCTTTCTTT. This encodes CASSVGRGTEAFF.

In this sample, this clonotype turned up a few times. CDR3 sequence: CASSLATLNTEAFF. CDR3 nucleotide sequence: TGCGCCAGCAGCTTGGCTACGCTGAACACTGAAGCTTTCTTT. The rearrangement links TRBV5-1 to TRBJ1-1; no definite D call. CDR1 and CDR2 (germline): SGHRS, YFSETQ. The CDR3 length is 14 residues. Trimming took 0 bases from V and 0 from J, leaving 6 bases between them.

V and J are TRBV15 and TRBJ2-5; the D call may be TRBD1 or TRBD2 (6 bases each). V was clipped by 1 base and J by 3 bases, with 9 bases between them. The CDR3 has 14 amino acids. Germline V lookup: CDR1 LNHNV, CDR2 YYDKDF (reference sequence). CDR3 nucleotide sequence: TGTGCCACCAGCAGAGCGGGGGCCGAAGAGACCCAGTACTTC. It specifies CATSRAGAEETQYF.

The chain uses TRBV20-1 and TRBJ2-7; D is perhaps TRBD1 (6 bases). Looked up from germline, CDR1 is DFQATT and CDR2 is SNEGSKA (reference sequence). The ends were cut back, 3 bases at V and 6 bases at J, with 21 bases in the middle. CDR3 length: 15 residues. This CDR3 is CSASASGTTSAEQYF. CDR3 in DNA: TGCAGTGCTAGTGCTTCCGGGACAACAAGTGCCGAGCAGTACTTC.

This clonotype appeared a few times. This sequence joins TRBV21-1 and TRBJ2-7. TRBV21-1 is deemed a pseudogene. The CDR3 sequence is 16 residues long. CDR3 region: CASSKGAAGASWEQYF. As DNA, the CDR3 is TGTGCCAGCAGCAAAGGTGCAGCGGGAGCATCATGGGAGCAGTACTTC.

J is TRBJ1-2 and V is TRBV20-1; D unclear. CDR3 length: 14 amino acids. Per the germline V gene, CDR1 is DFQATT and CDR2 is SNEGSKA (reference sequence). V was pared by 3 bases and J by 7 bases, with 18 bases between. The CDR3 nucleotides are TGCAGTGCTAGGGAACACAGAGAAGGCGGTGGCTACACCTTC. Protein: CSAREHREGGGYTF.

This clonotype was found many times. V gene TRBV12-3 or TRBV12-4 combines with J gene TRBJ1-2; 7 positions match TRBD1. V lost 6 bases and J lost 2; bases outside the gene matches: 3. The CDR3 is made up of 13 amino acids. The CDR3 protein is CASSLGQNYGYTF. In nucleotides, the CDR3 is TGTGCCAGCAGCTTGGGACAGAACTATGGCTACACCTTC.

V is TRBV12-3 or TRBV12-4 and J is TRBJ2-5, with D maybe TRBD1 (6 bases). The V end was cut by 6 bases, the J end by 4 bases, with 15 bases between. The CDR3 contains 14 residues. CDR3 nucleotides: TGTGCCAGCAGACCCGATACAGGGAGAGAGACCCAGTACTTC. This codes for CASRPDTGRETQYF.

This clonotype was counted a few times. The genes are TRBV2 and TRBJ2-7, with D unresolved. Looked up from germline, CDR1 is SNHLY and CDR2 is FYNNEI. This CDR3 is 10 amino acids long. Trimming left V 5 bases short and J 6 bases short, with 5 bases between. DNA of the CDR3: TGTGCCAGCAGTCGGAGCGAGCAGTACTTC. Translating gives CASSRSEQYF.

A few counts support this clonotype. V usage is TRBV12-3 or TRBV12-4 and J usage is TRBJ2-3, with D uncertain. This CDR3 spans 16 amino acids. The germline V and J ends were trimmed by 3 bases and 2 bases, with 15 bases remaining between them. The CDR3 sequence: CASSFFTTQNTDTQYF. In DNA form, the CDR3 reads TGTGCCAGCAGTTTTTTTACCACCCAAAACACAGATACGCAGTATTTT.

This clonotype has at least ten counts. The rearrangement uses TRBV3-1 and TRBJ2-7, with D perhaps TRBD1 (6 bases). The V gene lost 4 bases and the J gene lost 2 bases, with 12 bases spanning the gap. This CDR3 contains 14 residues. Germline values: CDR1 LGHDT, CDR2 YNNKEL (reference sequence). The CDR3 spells CASSPGQGPYEQYF. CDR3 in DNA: TGTGCCAGCAGCCCGGGACAAGGCCCCTACGAGCAGTACTTC.

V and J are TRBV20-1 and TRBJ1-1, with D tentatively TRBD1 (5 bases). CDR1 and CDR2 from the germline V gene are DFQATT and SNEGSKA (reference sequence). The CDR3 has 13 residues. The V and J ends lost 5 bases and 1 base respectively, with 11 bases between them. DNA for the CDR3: TGCAGTGCTTGGGGGAATTCGAACACTGAAGCTTTCTTT. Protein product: CSAWGNSNTEAFF.

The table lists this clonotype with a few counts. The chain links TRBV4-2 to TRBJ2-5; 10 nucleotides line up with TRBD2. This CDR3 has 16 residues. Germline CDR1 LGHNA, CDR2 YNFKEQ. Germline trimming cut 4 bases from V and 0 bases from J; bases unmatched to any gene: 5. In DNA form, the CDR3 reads TGTGCCAGCAGCCTCAGGCTAGCGGGAGACCAAGAGACCCAGTACTTC. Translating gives CASSLRLAGDQETQYF.

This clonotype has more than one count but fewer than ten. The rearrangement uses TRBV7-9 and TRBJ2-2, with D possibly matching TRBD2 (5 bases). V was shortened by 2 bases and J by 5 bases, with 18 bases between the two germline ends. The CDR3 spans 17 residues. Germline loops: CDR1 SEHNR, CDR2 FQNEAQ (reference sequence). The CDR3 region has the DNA TGTGCCAGCAGCTTACCCCGGACTGCGGTACCGACCGGGGAGCTGTTTTTT. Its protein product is CASSLPRTAVPTGELFF.

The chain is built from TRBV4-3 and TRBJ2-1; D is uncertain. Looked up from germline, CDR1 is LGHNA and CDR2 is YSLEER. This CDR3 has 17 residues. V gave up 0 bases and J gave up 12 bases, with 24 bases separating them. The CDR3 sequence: CASSQDPVAAPVDGQFF. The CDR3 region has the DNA TGCGCCAGCAGCCAAGATCCTGTCGCGGCCCCTGTGGACGGGCAGTTCTTC.

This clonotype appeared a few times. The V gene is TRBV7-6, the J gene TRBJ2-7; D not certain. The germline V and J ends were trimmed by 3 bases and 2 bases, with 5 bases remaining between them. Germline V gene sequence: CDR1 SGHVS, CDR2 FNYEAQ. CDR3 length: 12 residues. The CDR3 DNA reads TGTGCCAGCAGCTTCTTACCCTACGAGCAGTACTTC. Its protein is CASSFLPYEQYF. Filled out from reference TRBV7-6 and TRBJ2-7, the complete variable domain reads GAGVSQSPRYKVTKRGQDVALRCDPISGHVSLYWYRQALGQGPEFLTYFNYEAQQDKSGLPNDRFSAERPEGSISTLTIQRTEQRDSAMYRCASSFLPYEQYFGPGTRLTVT.

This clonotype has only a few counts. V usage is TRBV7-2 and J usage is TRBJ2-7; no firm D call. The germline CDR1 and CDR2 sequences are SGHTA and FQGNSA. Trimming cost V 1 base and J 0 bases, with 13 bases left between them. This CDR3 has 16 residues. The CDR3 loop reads CASSLGRQAYSYEQYF. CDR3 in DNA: TGTGCCAGCAGCTTAGGAAGGCAGGCCTACTCCTACGAGCAGTACTTC.

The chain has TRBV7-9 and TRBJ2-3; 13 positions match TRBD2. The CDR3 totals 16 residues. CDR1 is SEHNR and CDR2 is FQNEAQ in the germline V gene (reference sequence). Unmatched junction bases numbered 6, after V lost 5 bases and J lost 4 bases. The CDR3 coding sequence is TGTGCCAGCAGCAGCACTAGCGGGAGGGGTCCAGATACGCAGTATTTT. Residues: CASSSTSGRGPDTQYF.

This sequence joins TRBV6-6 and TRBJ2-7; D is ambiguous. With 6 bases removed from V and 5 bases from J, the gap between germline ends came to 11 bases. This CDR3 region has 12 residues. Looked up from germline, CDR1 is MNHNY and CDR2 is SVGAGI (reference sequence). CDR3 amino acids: CASSWDSDEQYF. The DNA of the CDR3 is TGTGCCAGCAGCTGGGATTCCGACGAGCAGTACTTC.

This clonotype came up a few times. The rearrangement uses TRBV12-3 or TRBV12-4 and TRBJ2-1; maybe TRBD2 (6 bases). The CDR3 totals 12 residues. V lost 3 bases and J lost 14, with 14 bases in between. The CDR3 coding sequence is TGTGCCAGCAGTTTCGCGGGGTCAATCGAGTTCTTC. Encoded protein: CASSFAGSIEFF.

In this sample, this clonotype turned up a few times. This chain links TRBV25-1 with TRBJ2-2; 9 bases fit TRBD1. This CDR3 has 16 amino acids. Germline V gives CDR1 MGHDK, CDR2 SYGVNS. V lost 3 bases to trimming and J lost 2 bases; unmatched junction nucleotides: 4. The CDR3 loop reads CASSDQGQGNTGELFF. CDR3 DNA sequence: TGTGCCAGCAGTGATCAGGGACAGGGTAACACCGGGGAGCTGTTTTTT. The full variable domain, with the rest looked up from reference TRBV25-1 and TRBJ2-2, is EADIYQTPRYLVIGTGKKITLECSQTMGHDKMYWYQQDPGMELHLIHYSYGVNSTEKGDLSSESTVSRIRTEHFPLTLESARPSHTSQYLCASSDQGQGNTGELFFGEGSRLTVL.

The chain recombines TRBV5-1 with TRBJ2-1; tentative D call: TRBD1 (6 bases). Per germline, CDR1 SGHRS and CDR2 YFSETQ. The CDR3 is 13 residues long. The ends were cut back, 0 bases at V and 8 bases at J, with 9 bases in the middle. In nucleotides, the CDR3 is TGCGCCAGCAGCTTGGTTGGGGGCCATGAGCAGTTCTTC. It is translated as CASSLVGGHEQFF.

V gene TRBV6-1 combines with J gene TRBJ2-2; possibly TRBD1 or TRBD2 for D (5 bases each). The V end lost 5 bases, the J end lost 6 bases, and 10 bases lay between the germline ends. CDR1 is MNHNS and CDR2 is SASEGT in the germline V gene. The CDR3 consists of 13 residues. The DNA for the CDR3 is TGTGCCAGCAGTCTGGGGACGCCCGGGGAGCTGTTTTTT. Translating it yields CASSLGTPGELFF.

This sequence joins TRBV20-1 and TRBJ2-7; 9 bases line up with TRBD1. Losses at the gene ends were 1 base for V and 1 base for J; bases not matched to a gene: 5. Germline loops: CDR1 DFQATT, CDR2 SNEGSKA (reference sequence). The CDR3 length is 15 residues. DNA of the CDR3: TGCAGTGCTAGAGTTTTGGGGACAGGGTCCTACGAGCAGTACTTC. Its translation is CSARVLGTGSYEQYF.

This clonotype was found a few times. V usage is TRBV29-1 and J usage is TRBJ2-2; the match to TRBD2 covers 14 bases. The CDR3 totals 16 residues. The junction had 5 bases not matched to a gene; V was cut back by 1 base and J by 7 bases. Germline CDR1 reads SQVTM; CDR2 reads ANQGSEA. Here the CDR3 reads CSVEAGTSGSNGELFF. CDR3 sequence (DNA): TGCAGCGTTGAAGCCGGGACTAGCGGGAGTAACGGGGAGCTGTTTTTT.